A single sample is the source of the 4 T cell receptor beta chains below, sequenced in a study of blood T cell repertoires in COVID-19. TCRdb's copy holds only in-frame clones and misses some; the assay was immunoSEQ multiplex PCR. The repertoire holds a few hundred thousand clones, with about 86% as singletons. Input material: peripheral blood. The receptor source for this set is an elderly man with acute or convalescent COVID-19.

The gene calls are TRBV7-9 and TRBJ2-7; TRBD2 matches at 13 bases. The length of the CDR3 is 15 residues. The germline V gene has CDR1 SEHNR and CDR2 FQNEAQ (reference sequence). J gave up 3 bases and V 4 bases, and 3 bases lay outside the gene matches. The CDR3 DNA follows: TGTGCCAGCAGCTCTGGACTAGCGGGGGTCTACGAGCAGTACTTC. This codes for CASSSGLAGVYEQYF.

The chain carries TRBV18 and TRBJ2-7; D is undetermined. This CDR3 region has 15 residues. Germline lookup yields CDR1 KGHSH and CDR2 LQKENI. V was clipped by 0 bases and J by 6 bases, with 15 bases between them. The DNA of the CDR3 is TGTGCCAGCTCACCACCGAAAGCCGGGTTAGGCGAGCAGTACTTC. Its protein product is CASSPPKAGLGEQYF.

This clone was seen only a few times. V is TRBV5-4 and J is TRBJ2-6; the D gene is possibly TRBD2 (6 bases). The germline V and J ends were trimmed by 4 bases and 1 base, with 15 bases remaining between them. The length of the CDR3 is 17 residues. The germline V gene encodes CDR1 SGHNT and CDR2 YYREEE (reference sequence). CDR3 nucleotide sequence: TGTGCCAGCAGCGCGGGGCAAGAGAGGTCTGGGGCCAACGTCCTGACTTTC. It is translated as CASSAGQERSGANVLTF. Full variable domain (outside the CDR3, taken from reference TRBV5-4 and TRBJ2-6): ETGVTQSPTHLIKTRGQQVTLRCSSQSGHNTVSWYQQALGQGPQFIFQYYREEENGRGNFPPRFSGLQFPNYSSELNVNALELDDSALYLCASSAGQERSGANVLTFGAGSRLTVL.

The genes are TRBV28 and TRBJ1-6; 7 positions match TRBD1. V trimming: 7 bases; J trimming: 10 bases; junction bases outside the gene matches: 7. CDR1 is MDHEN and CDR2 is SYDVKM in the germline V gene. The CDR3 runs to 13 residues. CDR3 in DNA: TGTGCCAGCATCACCACAGGGGTGTCACCCCTCCACTTT. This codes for CASITTGVSPLHF.